This paragraph reports one TCR beta chain. Its target is not known. This CDR3 has 13 residues. V was shortened by 5 bases and J by 4 bases, with 14 bases between the two germline ends. Germline V lookup: CDR1 SQVTM, CDR2 ANQGSEA. This entry comes from a study of siplizumab effects on memory and regulatory T cells. Study-wide points: Sequences below about 10^-5 frequency were poorly captured, limiting mapping of alloreactive clones.

Each sample had roughly 10^5 TCR templates assayed. The assay was immunoSEQ multiplex PCR, and TCRdb's table has in-frame clones only and misses some. In the table there are tens of thousands of clones, 91% of which are singletons. This receptor was identified in a human donor in good health. The sequenced sample consisted of CD8+ T cells sorted from blood. The chain recombines TRBV29-1 with TRBJ1-1; weak D call: TRBD1 (5 bases). The DNA of the CDR3 is TGCAGCGTTTTCTTTTATGGGGGCACTGAAGCTTTCTTT. Translation gives CSVFFYGGTEAFF.